The rows below give T cell receptor beta chains drawn from one sample of a study of OX40 agonist ivuxolimab in advanced cancers. Sequencing used immunoSEQ multiplex PCR; TCRdb keeps in-frame clones, though not all of them. The repertoire has roughly 15,000 clones, roughly 82% of them found once; the top ten carry under 2.5%. Sequencing was performed on CD4+ or CD8+ T cells sorted from blood, taken in a trial of the OX40 agonist ivuxolimab. The receptors originated from an adult with an advanced solid tumor such as melanoma, head and neck, liver or kidney cancer. The CDR3 runs from the conserved cysteine through the conserved F or W.

v_gene,j_gene,CDR3aa
TRBV5-6,TRBJ1-1,CASSLAPGNTEAFF
TRBV28,TRBJ2-2,CAVKSGGGNTGELFF
TRBV11-2,TRBJ2-1,CASSLGGGRGDEQFF
TRBV10-3,TRBJ2-6,CAITEVQGGAGANVLTF
TRBV27,TRBJ1-2,CASSFGGGQVGPANYGYTF
TRBV6-6,TRBJ1-1,CATSAGTREAFF
TRBV7-3,TRBJ1-1,CASSTTGNTEAFF
TRBV28,TRBJ2-2,CASRPGQGANTGELFF
TRBV5-4,NA,CASSLATSGVSYEQYF
TRBV29-1,NA,CSVESGLVDEQYF
TRBV20-1,TRBJ2-7,CSARTKYEQYF
TRBV7-6,TRBJ1-1,CASSPGRSNTEAFF
TRBV5-4,TRBJ2-6,CASSSGTTGANVLTF
TRBV19,TRBJ1-3,CASSFPGTGGYGNTIYF
TRBV6-1,TRBJ1-6,CASSSGTRASPLHF
TRBV15,TRBJ1-6,CATSRGTGGDSPLHF
TRBV19,TRBJ2-1,CASVPRGRRDEQFF
TRBV28,TRBJ2-7,CASSSSGVLVHEQYF
TRBV6-5,TRBJ2-3,CASSRQLMDTQYF
TRBV5-6,TRBJ2-1,CASSLAGTSGNNEQFF
TRBV7-2,TRBJ2-5,CASSLALIRGETQYF
TRBV5-5,TRBJ2-7,CASSFVVGYEQYF
TRBV7-9,TRBJ2-3,CASSPSLSTDTQYF